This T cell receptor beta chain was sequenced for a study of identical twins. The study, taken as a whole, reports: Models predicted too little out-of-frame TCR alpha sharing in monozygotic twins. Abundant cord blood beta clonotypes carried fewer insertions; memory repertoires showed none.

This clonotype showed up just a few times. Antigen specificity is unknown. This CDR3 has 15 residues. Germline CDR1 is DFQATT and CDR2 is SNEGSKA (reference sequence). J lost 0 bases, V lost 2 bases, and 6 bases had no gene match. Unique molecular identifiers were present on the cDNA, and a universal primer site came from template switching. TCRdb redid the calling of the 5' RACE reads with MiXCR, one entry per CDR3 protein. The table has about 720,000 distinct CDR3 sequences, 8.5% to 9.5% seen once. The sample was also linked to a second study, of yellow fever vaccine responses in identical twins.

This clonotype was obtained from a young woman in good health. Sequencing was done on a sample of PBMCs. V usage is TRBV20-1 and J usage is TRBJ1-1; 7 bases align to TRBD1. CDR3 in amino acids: CSARMTGRMNTEAFF. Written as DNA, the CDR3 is TGCAGTGCTAGAATGACAGGGAGGATGAACACTGAAGCTTTCTTT.